Sequencing of this TCR beta chain was carried out in a study of a mutant IDH1 vaccine in newly diagnosed glioma. Study-level information: Therapy received beforehand was radiotherapy, temozolomide, or both, with most patients given both.

The CDR3 contains 15 residues. CDR1 and CDR2 (germline): MNHNS, SASEGT. The V end lost 7 bases, the J end lost 4 bases, and 18 bases lay between the germline ends. The table came from immunoSEQ multiplex PCR; TCRdb's copy has only in-frame clones and leaves some out. The data show 50,000 to 70,000 clones, approximately 84% seen once. In this sample, this clone turned up once. Its antigen is as yet unknown. The time point here: week 23, last vaccination. Vaccination comprised doses that each held 300 ug of mutant IDH1 20-mer peptide, plus topical imiquimod. The sample in question was PBMCs, obtained from a glioma patient whose treatment included an IDH1 peptide vaccine. The chain recombines TRBV6-1 with TRBJ2-3; tentatively, D is TRBD2 (5 bases). This receptor was identified in a young man with glioma. The CDR3 DNA is TGTGCCAGCACCATAGGGCTAGGAGGCGCAGATACGCAGTATTTT. Its protein is CASTIGLGGADTQYF.